These 20 T cell receptor beta chains were sequenced from one sample in a study of CD8 T cells in ankylosing spondylitis. TCRdb redid the calling of the 5' RACE reads with MiXCR, one entry per CDR3 protein. The sample lists approximately 500,000 distinct CDR3 sequences, about an eighth occurring once. Their cognate antigens are unknown. Findings of the study overall: Ankylosing spondylitis blood appeared to carry a characteristic TCR beta motif of roughly eight highly homologous variants.

The sequenced material came from blood, either unsorted or a sorted T cell fraction (not recorded which). The source of these receptors is a male donor with ankylosing spondylitis.

The table lists this clonotype with a few counts. This chain links TRBV5-1 with TRBJ2-3, with D unclear. This CDR3 is 16 amino acids long. Trimming shortened V by 4 bases and J by 1 base, and 16 bases separated the two germline ends. The germline CDR1 and CDR2 sequences are SGHRS and YFSETQ. The CDR3 DNA is TGCGCCAGCAGCGCTTCGACCTGGATTGGCACAGATACGCAGTATTTT. This gives the protein CASSASTWIGTDTQYF.

The chain combines TRBV14 with TRBJ2-3; perhaps TRBD2 as D (5 bases). Germline loops: CDR1 SGHDN, CDR2 FVKESK. The germline V and J ends were trimmed by 1 base and 10 bases, with 18 bases remaining between them. The CDR3 spans 15 residues. This CDR3 reads CASSQAGRGDPAQYF. CDR3 DNA: TGTGCCAGCAGCCAAGCGGGGAGAGGAGATCCGGCGCAGTATTTT.

The chain carries TRBV2 and TRBJ2-7; D is unclear. Trimming took off 4 bases at V and 6 bases at J, with 16 bases between the two ends. CDR1 and CDR2 from the germline V gene are SNHLY and FYNNEI. The CDR3 consists of 14 residues. CDR3 residues: CASSGLSGVSEQYF. The CDR3 DNA reads TGTGCCAGCAGTGGGTTGAGTGGTGTATCCGAGCAGTACTTC. Looking up the rest from reference TRBV2 and TRBJ2-7 gives the full variable domain: EPEVTQTPSHQVTQMGQEVILRCVPISNHLYFYWYRQILGQKVEFLVSFYNNEISEKSEIFDDQFSVERPDGSNFTLKIRSTKLEDSAMYFCASSGLSGVSEQYFGPGTRLTVT.

This clonotype was found a few times. V is TRBV2 and J is TRBJ2-5, with a possible D match to TRBD2 (6 bases). The V end was cut by 2 bases, the J end by 7 bases, with 14 bases between. Germline V CDR1 and CDR2: SNHLY, FYNNEI. CDR3 length: 14 residues. CDR3 coding DNA: TGTGCCAGCAGTGAACAGCCACAGGAGGGGACCCAGTACTTC. Its protein is CASSEQPQEGTQYF. Drawing the rest from reference TRBV2 and TRBJ2-5, the complete variable domain is EPEVTQTPSHQVTQMGQEVILRCVPISNHLYFYWYRQILGQKVEFLVSFYNNEISEKSEIFDDQFSVERPDGSNFTLKIRSTKLEDSAMYFCASSEQPQEGTQYFGPGTRLLVL.

The chain recombines TRBV10-3 with TRBJ1-6; perhaps TRBD1 as D (5 bases). The ends were cut back, 0 bases at V and 4 bases at J, with 7 bases in the middle. CDR1 and CDR2 (germline): ENHRY, SYGVKD. The CDR3 loop spans 15 amino acids. CDR3 DNA sequence: TGTGCCATCAGTGAGTCGGACATATATAATTCACCCCTCCACTTT. The encoded protein is CAISESDIYNSPLHF.

Many counts were recorded for this clonotype. The V gene is TRBV12-3 or TRBV12-4, the J gene TRBJ1-2; unclear D gene. V was trimmed by 1 base and J by 4 bases, leaving 7 bases between them. The CDR3 loop spans 13 amino acids. In DNA form, the CDR3 reads TGTGCCAGCAGTTTAGGAAGAATCTATGGCTACACCTTC. Translation: CASSLGRIYGYTF.

V and J are TRBV6-1 and TRBJ1-2, with D perhaps matching TRBD1 (5 bases). CDR1 MNHNS and CDR2 SASEGT come from the germline V gene. V gave up 2 bases and J gave up 3 bases, with 10 bases separating them. The CDR3 loop spans 14 amino acids. CDR3 loop: CASSELSGHYGYTF. The CDR3 bases are TGTGCCAGCAGTGAATTATCAGGGCACTATGGCTACACCTTC.

This clonotype was seen ten or more times. The chain links TRBV10-3 to TRBJ2-1; 8 positions agree with TRBD1. This CDR3 has 16 amino acids. The germline V gene encodes CDR1 ENHRY and CDR2 SYGVKD. The V gene end was trimmed by 6 bases and the J gene end by 7 bases; junction bases not matched to a gene: 14. The CDR3 spells CAISPSSGQGANEQFF. The CDR3 DNA sequence: TGTGCCATCAGCCCCTCGAGCGGACAGGGCGCGAATGAGCAGTTCTTC.

This clonotype was seen only a few times. The chain carries TRBV30 and TRBJ2-5; no reliable D call. The CDR3 totals 12 residues. Trimming pared 0 bases from V and 1 base from J, leaving 3 bases between. Germline CDR1 reads GTSNPN; CDR2 reads SVGIG (reference sequence). CDR3: CAWSVSQETQYF. In DNA form, the CDR3 reads TGTGCCTGGAGTGTCAGCCAAGAGACCCAGTACTTC.

The sample holds a few counts of this clonotype. The chain couples TRBV12-3 or TRBV12-4 to TRBJ1-5; the match to TRBD1 covers 7 bases. The CDR3 loop spans 14 amino acids. Trimming took 5 bases from V and 7 from J; bases not matched to a gene: 8. The DNA for the CDR3 is TGTGCCAGCAGTGTCACAGGGGCGACGCAGCCCCAGCATTTT. Encoded protein: CASSVTGATQPQHF.

V is TRBV11-2 and J is TRBJ2-1; D ambiguous. Deletions cut 3 bases from V and 9 bases from J, with 12 bases between. This CDR3 contains 13 residues. The germline V gene encodes CDR1 SGHAT and CDR2 FQNNGV. Written as DNA, the CDR3 is TGTGCCAGCAGCTTGGGCCGTTCTAGTGAGCAGTTCTTC. Its translation: CASSLGRSSEQFF.

The rearrangement uses TRBV7-2 and TRBJ1-6; the D gene is possibly TRBD1 (6 bases). CDR1 is SGHTA, CDR2 FQGNSA, per germline. The V and J ends lost 4 bases and 7 bases respectively, with 14 bases between them. This CDR3 has 15 residues. CDR3 nucleotides: TGTGCCAGCAGCTCCACAGGGTTTGGGAATTCACCCCTCCACTTT. The encoded protein is CASSSTGFGNSPLHF.

The table lists this clonotype with many counts. The V and J genes are TRBV29-1 and TRBJ2-1; D remains ambiguous. V lost 3 bases and J 9 bases, leaving 9 bases between the germline ends. CDR1 and CDR2 (germline): SQVTM, ANQGSEA. The CDR3 length is 11 residues. The CDR3 protein is CSVELGGEQFF. The CDR3 DNA is TGCAGCGTTGAGTTGGGTGGTGAGCAGTTCTTC.

The chain carries TRBV27 and TRBJ2-2; D tentatively reads TRBD1 or TRBD2 (6 bases each). Germline CDR1 is MNHEY and CDR2 is SMNVEV (reference sequence). Deletions cut 5 bases from V and 6 bases from J, with 13 bases between. There are 14 residues in the CDR3. The CDR3: CASSRGGFAGELFF. The CDR3 DNA is TGTGCCAGCAGTCGAGGGGGGTTCGCCGGGGAGCTGTTTTTT.

A few counts support this clonotype. The chain combines TRBV5-1 with TRBJ1-3; 8 bases align to TRBD1. Germline-derived CDR1 and CDR2 are SGHRS and YFSETQ. The CDR3 totals 17 residues. V lost 0 bases, J lost 0 bases, and 5 bases stayed unmatched. The CDR3 coding sequence is TGCGCCAGCAGCTTGGATACAGGGGGAAGCTCTGGAAACACCATATATTTT. Encoded protein: CASSLDTGGSSGNTIYF.

The genes are TRBV6-1 and TRBJ2-7, with TRBD1 matching over 9 bases. Germline V gives CDR1 MNHNS, CDR2 SASEGT. V trimming: 4 bases; J trimming: 7 bases; junction bases outside the gene matches: 8. The CDR3 is 14 residues long. The CDR3 reads CASSGTGTGKEQYV. The CDR3 region has the DNA TGTGCCAGCAGTGGAACCGGGACAGGGAAAGAGCAGTACGTC.

This clonotype was observed a few times. The rearrangement joins TRBV6-8 to TRBJ2-7, with 9 bases lining up with TRBD2. This CDR3 is built from 16 residues. In germline, CDR1 is MNHGY, CDR2 SAAAGT. V was clipped by 4 bases and J by 3 bases; unmatched bases: 10. The CDR3 sequence is CASSSRVSGSHYEQYF. The CDR3 region has the DNA TGTGCCAGCAGTTCGAGGGTTAGCGGGAGTCACTACGAGCAGTACTTC.

The rearrangement joins TRBV19 to TRBJ1-4; TRBD1 matches at 7 bases. CDR3 size: 13 residues. Trimming at V came to 10 bases and at J to 5 bases, leaving 7 bases not matched to a gene. Germline loops: CDR1 LNHDA, CDR2 SQIVND (reference sequence). Here the CDR3 reads CATEGQLNEKLFF. The CDR3 region has the DNA TGTGCCACCGAGGGACAGTTAAATGAAAAACTGTTTTTT.

At least ten counts were recorded for this clonotype. The chain employs TRBV29-1 and TRBJ2-3; TRBD2 matches 9 bases. CDR1 is SQVTM and CDR2 is ANQGSEA in the germline V gene. V lost 7 bases and J lost 1; bases outside the gene matches: 3. The CDR3 is made up of 13 amino acids. The CDR3 sequence: CSGASGGTDTQYF. The DNA for the CDR3 is TGCAGCGGCGCTAGCGGGGGCACAGATACGCAGTATTTT.

At least ten counts were recorded for this clonotype. The chain is built from TRBV25-1 and TRBJ1-6; D remains unclear. The CDR3 covers 14 residues. The germline V gene encodes CDR1 MGHDK and CDR2 SYGVNS. V lost 5 bases and J lost 3, with 8 bases in between. The CDR3 DNA reads TGTGCCAGCAGTCAACAGAGCTATAATTCACCCCTCCACTTT. It specifies CASSQQSYNSPLHF. Complete variable domain (other parts from reference TRBV25-1 and TRBJ1-6): EADIYQTPRYLVIGTGKKITLECSQTMGHDKMYWYQQDPGMELHLIHYSYGVNSTEKGDLSSESTVSRIRTEHFPLTLESARPSHTSQYLCASSQQSYNSPLHFGNGTRLTVT.